Listed below are T cell receptor beta chains from one sample, sequenced in a study of control samples from healthy donors and cancer patients. Repertoires were generated with immunoSEQ multiplex PCR, while TCRdb's copy carries only in-frame clones and drops some. The table has 150,000 to 160,000 clones, over 85% seen once. Material for sequencing was blood. The receptors shown here come from a man aged 45-60 years in good health. Both conserved end residues are part of each CDR3. The order of the fields is clone size, D gene, J gene, V gene, CDR3 protein, CDR3 DNA. D genes are given only for firm matches. Clone size appears in some rows only: once, few, many, or a class for an expanded clone.

size: NA; D: NA; J: TRBJ1-4; V: TRBV7-9; CDR3: CASAREPTNEKLFF; DNA: TGTGCCAGCGCCAGGGAGCCAACTAATGAAAAACTGTTTTTT
size: NA; D: TRBD2; J: TRBJ2-3; V: TRBV10-3; CDR3: CAISERTSHPDTQYF; DNA: TGTGCCATCAGTGAGAGGACTAGCCATCCAGATACGCAGTATTTT
size: few; D: NA; J: TRBJ1-6; V: TRBV3-1/TRBV3-2; CDR3: CASSQPVGDSPLHF; DNA: TGTGCCAGCAGCCAACCTGTTGGGGATTCACCCCTCCACTTT
size: NA; D: TRBD2; J: TRBJ2-1; V: TRBV19; CDR3: CASQAGVRQFF; DNA: TGTGCCAGTCAAGCGGGAGTTCGGCAGTTCTTC
size: once; D: NA; J: TRBJ2-5; V: TRBV19; CDR3: CASSRLGTDRETQYF; DNA: TGTGCCAGTAGTCGTCTAGGGACGGATAGAGAGACCCAGTACTTC
size: once; D: TRBD2; J: TRBJ2-4; V: TRBV6-6; CDR3: CASSYSTSGMRNIQYF; DNA: TGTGCCAGCAGTTACTCGACTAGCGGGATGAGAAACATTCAGTACTTC
size: NA; D: TRBD1; J: TRBJ2-3; V: TRBV27; CDR3: CASSLVGQGDDTQYF; DNA: TGTGCCAGCAGTTTAGTCGGGCAGGGGGACGATACGCAGTATTTT
size: NA; D: NA; J: TRBJ1-2; V: TRBV7-9; CDR3: CASSPGVTVLYGYTF; DNA: TGTGCCAGCAGCCCAGGGGTTACGGTCCTCTATGGCTACACCTTC
size: NA; D: NA; J: TRBJ2-3; V: TRBV10-1; CDR3: CASSRVSGDTQYF; DNA: TGCGCCAGCAGCCGAGTGAGTGGAGATACGCAGTATTTT
size: NA; D: TRBD1; J: TRBJ2-7; V: TRBV7-9; CDR3: CASSLGMGQGDEQYF; DNA: TGTGCCAGCAGCTTAGGGATGGGACAGGGTGACGAGCAGTACTTC
size: few; D: TRBD1; J: TRBJ2-5; V: TRBV7-9; CDR3: CASSYRDSQETQYF; DNA: TGTGCCAGCAGCTACCGGGACAGCCAAGAGACCCAGTACTTC
size: NA; D: NA; J: TRBJ2-3; V: TRBV11-3; CDR3: CASSLSRNTDTQYF; DNA: TGTGCCAGCAGCTTATCCCGGAACACAGATACGCAGTATTTT
size: NA; D: NA; J: TRBJ1-3; V: TRBV9; CDR3: CASSTPGTLGNTIYF; DNA: TGTGCCAGCAGCACTCCCGGGACACTTGGAAACACCATATATTTT
size: NA; D: NA; J: TRBJ1-3; V: TRBV6-4; CDR3: CASIFRSGSSGNTIYF; DNA: TGTGCCAGCATCTTCAGGTCAGGGTCGAGCGGAAACACCATATATTTT
size: NA; D: NA; J: TRBJ1-5; V: TRBV19; CDR3: CASSMDRTYLQPQHF; DNA: TGTGCCAGTAGTATGGATAGGACTTATCTCCAGCCCCAGCATTTT
size: NA; D: NA; J: TRBJ2-7; V: TRBV10-3; CDR3: CAISESNHRVYEQYF; DNA: TGTGCCATCAGTGAGTCGAATCACAGGGTCTACGAGCAGTACTTC
size: NA; D: TRBD2; J: TRBJ2-1; V: TRBV25-1; CDR3: CASSALAGGLLNEQFF; DNA: TGTGCCAGCAGTGCCCTAGCGGGAGGGCTTTTAAATGAGCAGTTCTTC
size: NA; D: NA; J: TRBJ2-3; V: TRBV28; CDR3: CASRSRGSTDTQYF; DNA: TGTGCCAGCCGATCACGGGGAAGCACAGATACGCAGTATTTT
size: NA; D: NA; J: TRBJ2-7; V: TRBV5-1; CDR3: CASSPHAGYEQYF; DNA: TGCGCCAGCAGCCCGCATGCGGGCTACGAGCAGTACTTC
size: NA; D: NA; J: TRBJ2-7; V: TRBV5-4; CDR3: CASSRRDLDYEQYF; DNA: TGTGCCAGCAGCCGCCGGGACTTAGACTACGAGCAGTACTTC
size: NA; D: TRBD1; J: TRBJ1-5; V: TRBV7-8; CDR3: CASSPRTGTGQPQHF; DNA: TGTGCCAGCAGCCCCCGGACAGGGACGGGGCAGCCCCAGCATTTT
size: NA; D: TRBD1; J: TRBJ1-4; V: TRBV9; CDR3: CASSASGQEDEKLFF; DNA: TGTGCCAGCAGCGCCTCGGGACAGGAAGATGAAAAACTGTTTTTT
size: few; D: NA; J: TRBJ2-1; V: TRBV5-4; CDR3: CASSSGSPSNEQFF; DNA: TGTGCCAGCAGCTCAGGCTCCCCCTCCAATGAGCAGTTCTTC
size: NA; D: TRBD2; J: TRBJ2-3; V: TRBV28; CDR3: CASSLAGAEADTQYF; DNA: TGTGCCAGCAGTTTAGCGGGAGCAGAGGCAGATACGCAGTATTTT
size: NA; D: NA; J: TRBJ2-3; V: TRBV4-1; CDR3: CASSQEPGVIDTQYF; DNA: TGCGCCAGCAGCCAAGAACCGGGAGTCATAGATACGCAGTATTTT
size: NA; D: NA; J: TRBJ2-7; V: TRBV6-2/TRBV6-3; CDR3: CASSHPSQARQYF; DNA: TGTGCCAGCAGCCACCCCAGTCAGGCCCGGCAGTACTTC
size: NA; D: NA; J: TRBJ2-2; V: TRBV4-1; CDR3: CASRKGGSGAGELFF; DNA: TGCGCCAGCAGAAAGGGGGGCTCGGGCGCCGGGGAGCTGTTTTTT
size: NA; D: NA; J: TRBJ1-5; V: TRBV5-5; CDR3: CASSLGQGSEPQHF; DNA: TGTGCCAGCAGCTTGGGGCAGGGTTCGGAGCCCCAGCATTTT
size: NA; D: NA; J: TRBJ1-5; V: TRBV5-1; CDR3: CASSLEQGNGQPQHF; DNA: TGCGCCAGCAGCTTGGAACAGGGTAACGGTCAGCCCCAGCATTTT
size: few; D: NA; J: TRBJ2-7; V: TRBV14; CDR3: CASSPYPPPSNYEQYF; DNA: TGTGCCAGCAGCCCCTATCCCCCCCCTAGTAACTACGAGCAGTACTTC
size: NA; D: TRBD2; J: TRBJ2-1; V: TRBV19; CDR3: CASSPRTSGRVGDNEQFF; DNA: TGTGCCAGTAGTCCGCGGACTAGCGGGAGAGTTGGTGACAATGAGCAGTTCTTC
size: NA; D: NA; J: TRBJ2-7; V: TRBV7-2; CDR3: CASSFPGGLYEQYF; DNA: TGTGCCAGCAGCTTTCCCGGGGGCCTTTACGAGCAGTACTTC
size: NA; D: TRBD1; J: TRBJ1-1; V: TRBV7-6; CDR3: CASSLGSGAGGMNTEAFF; DNA: TGTGCCAGCAGCTTAGGATCGGGGGCAGGGGGAATGAACACTGAAGCTTTCTTT
size: NA; D: NA; J: TRBJ2-5; V: TRBV5-1; CDR3: CATRQGGLGYQETQYF; DNA: TGCGCCACCAGACAGGGAGGGCTTGGGTACCAAGAGACCCAGTACTTC
size: NA; D: TRBD1; J: TRBJ1-6; V: TRBV3-1/TRBV3-2; CDR3: CASSYGQGNSPLHF; DNA: TGTGCCAGCAGCTATGGACAGGGGAATTCACCCCTCCACTTT
size: few; D: NA; J: TRBJ1-4; V: TRBV6-5; CDR3: CATSPLLVKEKLFF; DNA: TGTGCCACCTCCCCTCTCTTGGTGAAGGAAAAACTGTTTTTT
size: NA; D: NA; J: TRBJ2-2; V: TRBV28; CDR3: CASRGRGLVTGELFF; DNA: TGTGCCAGCAGGGGGAGAGGGTTGGTAACCGGGGAGCTGTTTTTT
size: once; D: NA; J: TRBJ2-2; V: TRBV21-1; CDR3: CASSKVSGKRHTGELFF; DNA: TGTGCCAGCAGCAAAGTTAGCGGGAAGCGACACACCGGGGAGCTGTTTTTT
size: once; D: TRBD1; J: TRBJ2-1; V: TRBV20-1; CDR3: CSATDRGEQFF; DNA: TGCAGTGCCACAGACAGGGGTGAGCAGTTCTTC
size: NA; D: NA; J: TRBJ2-7; V: TRBV6-6; CDR3: CASKPFTGTLYEQYF; DNA: TGTGCCAGCAAGCCTTTCACCGGGACACTCTACGAGCAGTACTTC
size: NA; D: NA; J: TRBJ1-2; V: TRBV28; CDR3: CASRQGGINYGYTF; DNA: TGTGCCAGCAGACAGGGAGGCATCAACTATGGCTACACCTTC
size: NA; D: NA; J: TRBJ2-3; V: TRBV7-9; CDR3: CASGTTDTQYF; DNA: TGTGCCAGCGGAACCACAGATACGCAGTATTTT
size: NA; D: NA; J: TRBJ1-3; V: TRBV28; CDR3: CASSTGTDKGNTIYF; DNA: TGTGCCAGCTCAACCGGGACGGACAAGGGGAACACCATATATTTT
size: once; D: TRBD1; J: TRBJ2-1; V: TRBV6-4; CDR3: CASNSPGGVNNEQFF; DNA: TGTGCCAGCAATTCCCCAGGGGGAGTGAACAATGAGCAGTTCTTC
size: NA; D: TRBD1; J: TRBJ2-6; V: TRBV24-1; CDR3: CATSEPTGEPGANVLTF; DNA: TGTGCCACCAGTGAGCCAACAGGGGAGCCTGGGGCCAACGTCCTGACTTTC
size: NA; D: NA; J: TRBJ1-3; V: TRBV4-1; CDR3: CASSQVGAGNTIYF; DNA: TGCGCCAGCAGCCAAGTAGGGGCTGGAAACACCATATATTTT
size: NA; D: NA; J: TRBJ1-3; V: TRBV6-4; CDR3: CASIKLAGGNTIYF; DNA: TGTGCCAGCATAAAACTTGCTGGTGGAAACACCATATATTTT
size: NA; D: NA; J: TRBJ2-1; V: TRBV2; CDR3: CASSERHGLPYNEQFF; DNA: TGTGCCAGCAGTGAGCGTCACGGGCTACCCTACAATGAGCAGTTCTTC
size: NA; D: NA; J: TRBJ2-3; V: TRBV5-4; CDR3: CASSLANTDTQYF; DNA: TGTGCCAGCAGCTTAGCGAACACAGATACGCAGTATTTT
size: NA; D: TRBD1; J: TRBJ1-3; V: TRBV28; CDR3: CASSPHTGAGNTIYF; DNA: TGTGCCAGCAGTCCGCATACAGGGGCGGGAAACACCATATATTTT
size: NA; D: NA; J: TRBJ2-6; V: TRBV5-1; CDR3: CASSYLAGANVLTF; DNA: TGCGCCAGCAGCTATCTAGCTGGGGCCAACGTCCTGACTTTC
size: once; D: TRBD1; J: TRBJ1-3; V: TRBV28; CDR3: CASSGDSLSSGNTIYF; DNA: TGTGCCAGCAGTGGGGACAGTCTTAGCTCTGGAAACACCATATATTTT
size: NA; D: TRBD2; J: TRBJ2-7; V: TRBV27; CDR3: CASSLKYLLAGGNYEQYF; DNA: TGTGCCAGCAGTTTAAAGTATTTACTAGCGGGAGGAAACTACGAGCAGTACTTC
size: NA; D: NA; J: TRBJ1-4; V: TRBV5-8; CDR3: CASSFHRSMVGEKLFF; DNA: TGTGCCAGCAGCTTTCACCGGAGCATGGTGGGTGAAAAACTGTTTTTT
size: NA; D: NA; J: TRBJ1-4; V: TRBV11-2; CDR3: CASAGGAEKLFF; DNA: TGTGCCAGTGCCGGAGGTGCTGAAAAACTGTTTTTT
size: NA; D: NA; J: TRBJ2-1; V: TRBV7-7; CDR3: CASSLAVSTNYNEQFF; DNA: TGTGCTAGCAGCTTAGCGGTGTCTACGAACTACAATGAGCAGTTCTTC
size: NA; D: TRBD1; J: TRBJ2-5; V: TRBV14; CDR3: CASSPLQGWDQETQYF; DNA: TGTGCCAGCAGCCCGCTACAGGGGTGGGACCAAGAGACCCAGTACTTC
size: NA; D: TRBD2; J: TRBJ2-3; V: TRBV6-1; CDR3: CASSDNGRTLDTQYF; DNA: TGTGCCAGCAGTGATAACGGGAGGACGTTGGATACGCAGTATTTT
size: NA; D: NA; J: TRBJ2-5; V: TRBV28; CDR3: CASTRGDFEGTQYF; DNA: TGTGCCAGCACCCGCGGGGACTTCGAGGGGACCCAGTACTTC
size: NA; D: TRBD2; J: TRBJ2-1; V: TRBV29-1; CDR3: CSGGGLADNEQFF; DNA: TGCAGCGGAGGGGGACTAGCGGACAATGAGCAGTTCTTC